This T cell receptor (beta chain) was sequenced in a study of CD8 T cells in ankylosing spondylitis. On this clonotype: The antigen is undetermined.

A quantitative 5'-RACE method, one with molecular barcodes, was used to make TCR beta libraries. MiXCR was run by TCRdb on the 5' RACE reads, yielding one entry per CDR3 protein. The sample gives hundreds of thousands of distinct CDR3 sequences, 10% of which show up once; about a fifth is in the top ten. Study-wide results and limits: The clones that were linked to disease were reported to be significantly enriched in matched synovial fluid samples from ankylosing spondylitis patients. Earlier reports found some motif variants in synovial fluid and blood in reactive arthritis.

Trimming pared 5 bases from V and 5 bases from J, leaving 18 bases between. Germline V gives CDR1 MDHEN, CDR2 SYDVKM. The CDR3 has 15 residues. The chain carries TRBV28 and TRBJ2-5; tentatively, D is TRBD2 (7 bases). This TCR was sampled from a male donor with ankylosing spondylitis or in good health (not recorded which). The sample was blood, either unsorted or a sorted T cell fraction (not recorded which). DNA for the CDR3: TGTGCCAGCAGTCCGGGGGGCCCCTATTTGGAGACCCAGTACTTC. It codes for CASSPGGPYLETQYF. Drawing the rest from reference TRBV28 and TRBJ2-5, the complete variable domain is DVKVTQSSRYLVKRTGEKVFLECVQDMDHENMFWYRQDPGLGLRLIYFSYDVKMKEKGDIPEGYSVSREKKERFSLILESASTNQTSMYLCASSPGGPYLETQYFGPGTRLLVL.